A single sample gave rise to the 9 T cell receptor beta chains below, sequenced in a study of radiotherapy plus CTLA-4 blockade in lung cancer. Method: immunoSEQ multiplex PCR; TCRdb's copy keeps in-frame clones and lacks some. The sample yields roughly 50,000 clones, 76% seen once. Sequences were derived from peripheral blood, sampled from a patient treated with radiotherapy plus ipilimumab. The receptor set was obtained from a human donor with non-small cell lung cancer who had stable disease on radiotherapy plus ipilimumab.

The chain uses TRBV5-1 and TRBJ1-2; TRBD1 agrees at 8 bases. This CDR3 spans 15 amino acids. Losses at the gene ends were 0 bases for V and 5 bases for J; bases not matched to a gene: 6. Per the germline V gene, CDR1 is SGHRS and CDR2 is YFSETQ. The CDR3 bases are TGCGCCAGCAGCTTGGAACAGGGGGGGCGGTATGGCTACACCTTC. It is translated as CASSLEQGGRYGYTF.

This chain uses TRBV4-1 with TRBJ1-6, with a weak D call TRBD1 (6 bases). The CDR3 consists of 16 residues. The V gene lost 1 base and the J gene lost 9 bases, with 16 bases spanning the gap. CDR1 MGHRA and CDR2 YSYEKL come from the germline V gene. The CDR3 here is CASSQVFGGASSPLHF. CDR3 nucleotides: TGCGCCAGCAGCCAAGTGTTTGGGGGGGCGAGTTCACCCCTCCACTTT.

This clone was seen once. The V and J genes are TRBV7-2 and TRBJ1-2; no reliable D call. V was cut by 3 bases and J by 7 bases, with 15 bases left in between. The CDR3 has 14 residues. CDR1 is SGHTA, CDR2 FQGNSA, per germline. The CDR3 sequence: CASSLGPEEGGYTF. DNA of the CDR3: TGTGCCAGCAGCTTGGGTCCAGAGGAAGGTGGCTACACCTTC.

This clone was counted between two and nine times. The V gene is TRBV29-1, the J gene TRBJ2-7, with a possible D match to TRBD1 (6 bases). The V gene's germline CDR1 is SQVTM and CDR2 ANQGSEA. This CDR3 has 14 residues. Between the trimmed V and J ends, which lost 8 bases and 3 bases, there was a span of 20 bases. Written as DNA, the CDR3 is TGCAGCCCCCGCCGCCGGACAGCGAACTACGAGCAGTACTTC. As protein: CSPRRRTANYEQYF.

As for this clone: At the DNA level, this CDR3 is encoded by other sequences in the same sample as well. As DNA, the CDR3 is TGCGCCAGCAGCCCGTCAGGGAGACTGAACACTGAAGCTTTCTTT. Translating it yields CASSPSGRLNTEAFF. The chain employs TRBV5-1 and TRBJ1-1; D is possibly TRBD1 (5 bases). The CDR3 is 15 residues long. V gave up 4 bases and J gave up 0 bases, with 13 bases separating them. The germline gives CDR1 SGHRS, CDR2 YFSETQ.

The chain joins TRBV9 to TRBJ1-2; the D gene is possibly TRBD1 (6 bases). The V end lost 0 bases, the J end lost 2 bases, and 14 bases lay between the germline ends. The length of the CDR3 is 16 residues. CDR1 is SGDLS, CDR2 YYNGEE, per germline. The CDR3 is CASSVDHGGSNYGYTF. The DNA of the CDR3 is TGTGCCAGCAGCGTAGATCATGGGGGCTCAAACTATGGCTACACCTTC.

Comments on this clone: Distinct nucleotide sequences in the sample also encode this CDR3. This chain joins TRBV18 and TRBJ2-5; D ambiguous. CDR3 size: 13 residues. Trimming pared 1 base from V and 4 bases from J, leaving 7 bases between. Germline V CDR1 and CDR2: KGHSH, LQKENI. CDR3 amino acids: CASSPLWGETQYF. CDR3 coding DNA: TGTGCCAGCTCACCACTTTGGGGAGAGACCCAGTACTTC. The full variable domain, in which reference TRBV18 and TRBJ2-5 provide the parts outside the CDR3, is NAGVMQNPRHLVRRRGQEARLRCSPMKGHSHVYWYRQLPEEGLKFMVYLQKENIIDESGMPKERFSAEFPKEGPSILRIQQVVRGDSAAYFCASSPLWGETQYFGPGTRLLVL.

The sample holds a few counts of this clone. The chain couples TRBV7-2 to TRBJ1-5; weak D call: TRBD1 (5 bases). CDR1 is SGHTA and CDR2 is FQGNSA in the germline V gene. The CDR3 sequence is 18 residues long. The V end lost 4 bases, the J end lost 2 bases, and 21 bases lay between the germline ends. CDR3 nucleotide sequence: TGTGCCAGCAGCTCGGCCTCCGGGACTATCGGAGGCAATCAGCCCCAGCATTTT. Residues: CASSSASGTIGGNQPQHF.

This rearrangement joins TRBV7-2 to TRBJ2-1, with D possibly TRBD2 on 6 matching bases. The germline CDR1 and CDR2 sequences are SGHTA and FQGNSA. V was shortened by 2 bases and J by 3 bases, with 17 bases between the two germline ends. The CDR3 is made up of 17 amino acids. The CDR3 nucleotides read TGTGCCAGCAGCTTAACGCCGGGGAGGTCAGTCTACAATGAGCAGTTCTTC. This sequence encodes CASSLTPGRSVYNEQFF.